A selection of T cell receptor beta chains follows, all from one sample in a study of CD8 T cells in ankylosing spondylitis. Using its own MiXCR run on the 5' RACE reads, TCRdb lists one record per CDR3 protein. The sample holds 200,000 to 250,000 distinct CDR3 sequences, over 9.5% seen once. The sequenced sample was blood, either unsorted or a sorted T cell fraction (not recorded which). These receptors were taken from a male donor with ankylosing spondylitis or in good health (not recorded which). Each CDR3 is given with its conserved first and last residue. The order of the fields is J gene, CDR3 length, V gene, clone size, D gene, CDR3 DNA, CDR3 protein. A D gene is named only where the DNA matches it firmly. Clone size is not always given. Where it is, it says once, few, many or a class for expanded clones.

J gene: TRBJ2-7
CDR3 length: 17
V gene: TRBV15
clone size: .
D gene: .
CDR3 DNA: TGTGCCACCAGCAGATTGCCGGGGCCGTTTAGCTCCTACGAGCAGTACTTC
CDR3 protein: CATSRLPGPFSSYEQYF

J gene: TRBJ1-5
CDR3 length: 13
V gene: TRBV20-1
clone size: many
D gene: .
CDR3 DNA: TGCAGTGCTAGTGTCGGTAGCAATCAGCCCCAGCATTTT
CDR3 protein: CSASVGSNQPQHF

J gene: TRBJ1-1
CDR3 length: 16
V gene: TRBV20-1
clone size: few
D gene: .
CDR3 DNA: TGCAGTGCTAGAGTCCCGACTGTTAGCTTGAACACTGAAGCTTTCTTT
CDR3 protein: CSARVPTVSLNTEAFF

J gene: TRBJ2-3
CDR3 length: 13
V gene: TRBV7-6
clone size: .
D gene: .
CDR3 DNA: TGTGCCAGCAGCTTAAGGCTGGGGGATACGCAGTATTTT
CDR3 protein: CASSLRLGDTQYF

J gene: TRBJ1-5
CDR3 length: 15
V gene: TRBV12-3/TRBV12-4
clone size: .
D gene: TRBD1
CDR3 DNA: TGTGCCAGCAGTTTAGGGACAGGGGGGAGTCAGCCCCAGCATTTT
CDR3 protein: CASSLGTGGSQPQHF

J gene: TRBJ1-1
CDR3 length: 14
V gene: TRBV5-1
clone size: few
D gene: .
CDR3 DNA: TGCGCCAGCAGCTCCTCGGGGCTGAACACTGAAGCTTTCTTT
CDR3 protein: CASSSSGLNTEAFF

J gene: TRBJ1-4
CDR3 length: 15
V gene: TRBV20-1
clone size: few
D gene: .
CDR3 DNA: TGCAGTGCTAGGCGAGGGGCTTTTACTAATGAAAAACTGTTTTTT
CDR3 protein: CSARRGAFTNEKLFF

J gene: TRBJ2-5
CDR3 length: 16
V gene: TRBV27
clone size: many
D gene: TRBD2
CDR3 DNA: TGTGCCAGCAGTTTCATGCGGGGGGCTACATTAGAGACCCAGTACTTC
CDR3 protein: CASSFMRGATLETQYF

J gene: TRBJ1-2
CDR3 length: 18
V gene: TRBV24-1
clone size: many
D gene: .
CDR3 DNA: TGTGCCACCAGTGATCCGGAACAGGGAGCAGGGGCTGGCTATGGCTACACCTTC
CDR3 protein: CATSDPEQGAGAGYGYTF

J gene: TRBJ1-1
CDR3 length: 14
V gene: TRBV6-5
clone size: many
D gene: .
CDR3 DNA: TGTGCCAGCAGTTACAGCGGGGGCGTAACTGAAGCTTTCTTT
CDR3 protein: CASSYSGGVTEAFF

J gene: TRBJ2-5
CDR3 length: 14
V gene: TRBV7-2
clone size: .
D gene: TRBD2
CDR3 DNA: TGTGCCAGCAGCGGAGCGGGGGACTGGGAGACCCAGTACTTC
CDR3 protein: CASSGAGDWETQYF

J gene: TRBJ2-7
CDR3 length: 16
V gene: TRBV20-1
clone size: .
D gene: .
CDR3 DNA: TGCAGTGCTAGGGATCCGGGTCGAGGTGGGTCCTACGAGCAGTACTTC
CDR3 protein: CSARDPGRGGSYEQYF

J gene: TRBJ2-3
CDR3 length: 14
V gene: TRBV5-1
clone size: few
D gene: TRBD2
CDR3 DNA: TGCGCCAGCAGCTCCGGGGGGATCACAGATACGCAGTATTTT
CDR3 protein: CASSSGGITDTQYF

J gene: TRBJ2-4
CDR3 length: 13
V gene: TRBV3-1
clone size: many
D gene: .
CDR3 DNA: TGTGCCAGCAGCCAGGCCGGGGCGGACATTCAGTACTTC
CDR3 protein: CASSQAGADIQYF

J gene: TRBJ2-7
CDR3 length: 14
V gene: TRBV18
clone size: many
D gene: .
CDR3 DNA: TGTGCCAGCTCACCACGGACAGACTCCTACGAGCAGTACTTC
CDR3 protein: CASSPRTDSYEQYF

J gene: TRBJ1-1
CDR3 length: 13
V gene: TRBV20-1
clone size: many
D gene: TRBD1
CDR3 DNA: TGCAGTGTCCGGGCAGGGGGGGACACTGAAGCTTTCTTT
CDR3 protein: CSVRAGGDTEAFF

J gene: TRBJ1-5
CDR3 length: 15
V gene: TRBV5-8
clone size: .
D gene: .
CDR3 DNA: TGTGCCAGCAGCCCCGGGACGGCTTCCGTTCAGCCCCAGCATTTT
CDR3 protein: CASSPGTASVQPQHF

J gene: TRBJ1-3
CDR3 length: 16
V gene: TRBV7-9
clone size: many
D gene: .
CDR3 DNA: TGTGCCAGCAGCTTAGGAGCTCCGAGCTCTGGAAACACCATATATTTT
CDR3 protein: CASSLGAPSSGNTIYF

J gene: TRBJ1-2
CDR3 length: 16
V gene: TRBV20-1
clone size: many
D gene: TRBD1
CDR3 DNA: TGCAGTGCTAGTAGGACAGGTGGAGGGGCTTCCTATGGCTACACCTTC
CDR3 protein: CSASRTGGGASYGYTF

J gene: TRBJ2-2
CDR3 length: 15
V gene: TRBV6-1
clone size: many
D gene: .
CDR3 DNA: TGTGCCAGCACCCCCTCAAGAACCAACACCGGGGAGCTGTTTTTT
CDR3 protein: CASTPSRTNTGELFF

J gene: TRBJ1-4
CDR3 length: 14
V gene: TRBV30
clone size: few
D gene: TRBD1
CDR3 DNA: TGTGCCTGGAGTAGGACAGGGATAAGGGAAAAACTGTTTTTT
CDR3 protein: CAWSRTGIREKLFF

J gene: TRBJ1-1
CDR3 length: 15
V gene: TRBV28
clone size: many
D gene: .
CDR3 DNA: TGTGCCAGCAGTTCACAGGGTCGGGAGAACACTGAAGCTTTCTTT
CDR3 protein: CASSSQGRENTEAFF

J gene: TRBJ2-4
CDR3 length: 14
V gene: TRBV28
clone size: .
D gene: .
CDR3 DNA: TGTGCCAGCAGTTTACCCAGCTCCACAAACATTCAGTACTTC
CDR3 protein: CASSLPSSTNIQYF

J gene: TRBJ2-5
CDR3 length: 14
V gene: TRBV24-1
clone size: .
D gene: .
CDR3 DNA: TGTGCCACCAGTGACCCAGGGATCCAAGAGACCCAGTACTTC
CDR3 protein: CATSDPGIQETQYF

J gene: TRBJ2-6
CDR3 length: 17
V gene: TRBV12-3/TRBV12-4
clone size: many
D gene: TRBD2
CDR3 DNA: TGTGCCAGCAGGTTTATGGGGGGGTTGCCTGGGGCCAACGTCCTGACTTTC
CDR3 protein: CASRFMGGLPGANVLTF

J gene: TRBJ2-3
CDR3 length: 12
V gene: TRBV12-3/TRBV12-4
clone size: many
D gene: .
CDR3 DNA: TGTGCCAGCACCCTAGAAGTAGATACGCAGTATTTT
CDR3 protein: CASTLEVDTQYF

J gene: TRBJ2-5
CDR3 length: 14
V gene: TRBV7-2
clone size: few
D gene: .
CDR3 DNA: TGTGCCAGCAGCCGGGACGGTTCCCAAGAGACCCAGTACTTC
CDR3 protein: CASSRDGSQETQYF

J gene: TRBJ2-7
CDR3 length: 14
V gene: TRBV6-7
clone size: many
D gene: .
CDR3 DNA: TGTGCCAGCAGTTTTAGGATGTCGGGGGACGAGCAGTACTTC
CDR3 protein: CASSFRMSGDEQYF

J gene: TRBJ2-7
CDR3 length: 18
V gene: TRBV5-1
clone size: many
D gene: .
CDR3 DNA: TGCGCCAGCACCGATTACCCTCAAATTAGCGGCGGTGCCTACGAGCAGTACTTC
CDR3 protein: CASTDYPQISGGAYEQYF

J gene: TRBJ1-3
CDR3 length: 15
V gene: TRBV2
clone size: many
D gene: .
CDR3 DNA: TGTGCCAGCAGTGATGGCCTGCTCTCCGGAAACACCATATATTTT
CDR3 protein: CASSDGLLSGNTIYF

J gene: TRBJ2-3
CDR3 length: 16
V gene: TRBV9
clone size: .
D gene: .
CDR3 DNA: TGTGCCAGCAGCGTAGGAGCATCTTCTAGCACAGATACGCAGTATTTT
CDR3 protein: CASSVGASSSTDTQYF

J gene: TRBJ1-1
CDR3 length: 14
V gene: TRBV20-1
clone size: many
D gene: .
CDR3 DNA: TGCAGTGCTAGAGATAGGATCAGCAACACTGAAGCTTTCTTT
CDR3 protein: CSARDRISNTEAFF

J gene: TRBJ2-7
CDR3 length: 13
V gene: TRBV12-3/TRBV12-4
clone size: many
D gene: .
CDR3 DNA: TGTGCCAGCAGTTCTGGGAGCCTCAGCGAGCAGTACTTC
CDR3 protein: CASSSGSLSEQYF

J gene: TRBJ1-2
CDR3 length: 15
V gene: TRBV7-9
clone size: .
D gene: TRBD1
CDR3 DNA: TGTGCCGGCAGCTTAGCACATGCAGGGGGCTATGGCTACACCTTC
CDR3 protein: CAGSLAHAGGYGYTF

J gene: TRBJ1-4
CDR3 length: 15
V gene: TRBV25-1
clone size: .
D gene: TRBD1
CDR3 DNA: TGTGCCAGCAGTGAAGGGACAGCTCTTAATGAAAAACTGTTTTTT
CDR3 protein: CASSEGTALNEKLFF

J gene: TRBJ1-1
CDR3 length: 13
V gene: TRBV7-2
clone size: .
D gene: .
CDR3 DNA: TGTGCCAGCAGGGTGGGGTTGAACACTGAAGCTTTCTTT
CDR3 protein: CASRVGLNTEAFF